The subject of this entry is one T cell receptor (beta chain). CDR3 size: 14 residues. V shed 3 bases and J shed 2 bases, with 10 bases lying between them. Per germline, CDR1 LNHNV and CDR2 YYDKDF (reference sequence). This specimen belongs to a study of control samples from healthy donors and cancer patients. Assay used: immunoSEQ multiplex PCR; TCRdb lists only in-frame clones, some missing. The data show roughly 120,000 clones, with about 94% seen just once and approximately 2.5% held by the top ten. The source of this sequence is a young man in good health. This chain links TRBV15 with TRBJ1-2; D is uncertain. Input material: blood. For the CDR3, the DNA is TGTGCCACCAGCAGGTGGGGTGAGAACTATGGCTACACCTTC. Translating it yields CATSRWGENYGYTF.